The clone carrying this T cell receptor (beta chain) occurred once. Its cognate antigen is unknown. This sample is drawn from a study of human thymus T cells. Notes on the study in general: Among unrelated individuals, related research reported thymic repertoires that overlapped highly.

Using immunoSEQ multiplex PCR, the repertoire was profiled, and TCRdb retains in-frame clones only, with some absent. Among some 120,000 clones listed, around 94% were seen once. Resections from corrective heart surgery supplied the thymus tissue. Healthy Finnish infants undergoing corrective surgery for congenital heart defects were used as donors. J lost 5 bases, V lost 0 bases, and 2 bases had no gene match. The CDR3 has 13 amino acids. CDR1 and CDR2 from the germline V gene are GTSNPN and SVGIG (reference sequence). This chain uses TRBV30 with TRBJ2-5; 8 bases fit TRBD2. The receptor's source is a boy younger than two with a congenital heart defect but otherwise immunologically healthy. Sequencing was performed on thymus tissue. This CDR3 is CAWSVGGAETQYF. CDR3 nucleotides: TGTGCCTGGAGTGTCGGGGGGGCCGAGACCCAGTACTTC.